This TCR beta chain was observed in a study of blood T cells in healthy people across ages. Using a J-beta primer mix together with a sample-barcoded 5' primer, a second PCR was run for about 6 to 11 cycles. Via MiXCR, TCRdb re-called the 5' RACE reads, giving one row per CDR3 protein. Among just under 750,000 distinct CDR3 sequences, about 24% were seen once, and the ten largest hold 20% to 25%. This CDR3 spans 15 amino acids. V shed 5 bases and J shed 1 base, with 13 bases lying between them. In its sample, this clonotype was seen many times. The clonotype comes from a man between 70 and 80 years old in good health. Source material: blood. The chain recombines TRBV12-3 or TRBV12-4 with TRBJ2-3, with D hard to call. The CDR3 sequence: CASSRTKARTDTQYF. The CDR3 nucleotides are TGTGCCAGCAGTCGTACCAAGGCCCGCACAGATACGCAGTATTTT.